Given below is one TCR beta chain in context. Its antigen specificity is not known. No qualities accompany the bases; no much larger clone lies one base away. This sample was included in a study of regulatory T cells in long-lasting Graves disease (dated by TCRdb to the early 2020s). Notes on the research overall: Persistent Graves' disease meant more than 5 years of antithyroid drug treatment with TSH receptor autoantibodies that stayed positive. A total of roughly 33 samples underwent TCR sequencing: about 13 from persistent and 20 from newly diagnosed Graves' disease patients. On average, persistent Graves' disease patients in the clinical cohort had been on antithyroid drugs for about 9.7 years. The study was registered as a clinical trial and conducted in China. This study used TCR sequencing and RNA sequencing of peripheral blood to compare persistent Graves' disease patients against newly diagnosed Graves' disease patients. The research as a whole found: Sequencing and analysis were restricted to the TCR beta chain. The authors acknowledged the small sample size as a limitation that may reduce accuracy. More public clonotypes were shared among persistent patients (roughly 2,900) than among newly diagnosed patients (just under 1,000). Because the primary lesion, thyroid tissue, could not be accessed, the study looked at peripheral blood alone. Persistent Graves' disease patients showed lower TCR Shannon entropy and fewer highly expanded clones than newly diagnosed patients, suggesting clonal expansion. TRBV28, TRBJ1-2 and TRBJ2-5 were preferentially used in persistent disease, while TRBV20-1 and TRBJ2-1 were favored in newly diagnosed disease.

The sample's time point label is to be understood as: persistent/refractory GD, antithyroid drugs over 5 years with positive TRAb. For both TCR sequencing and RNA sequencing, RNA was extracted from PBMCs using TRIzol. The diagnosis of Graves' disease was made according to American Thyroid Association guidelines. Recruitment of patients was carried out at an endocrinology department in Xi'an, China. From each patient, 7.5 to 9.5 milliliters of peripheral blood was collected into an EDTA anticoagulant tube. Ficoll Paque Plus density gradient separation was used to isolate PBMCs, and no further T cell sorting was performed. An Agilent 2100 Bioanalyzer and agarose gel were used to check RNA quality, while a NanoDrop 2000 measured RNA concentration. Libraries were prepared through multiplex PCR. TCRdb names Illumina HiSeq 4000 as the instrument used. iRepertoire HTBI primers and Arm-PCR amplification of CDR3 regions were used to construct TCR beta libraries. Before sequencing, the PCR products went through gel purification. From the authors' description of their analysis: Gene usage analysis of CDR3 amino acid clonotypes relied on the 55 to 80 TRBV and fewer than 15 TRBJ segments identified across samples. COPE and FqMerger were used to merge the filtered high-quality paired reads into contigs. BLAST was used to align contigs to IMGT TRBV, TRBD and TRBJ reference genes, with CDR3 defined following IMGT. Any clonotype with a frequency above 0.1% was classified as a highly expanded clone. Repertoire diversity was measured by Shannon entropy, and V-J evenness by the Gini coefficient. Clonotypes shared by more than one individual were considered public. The public reads were quality trimmed at Q25 with fastp and then assembled into clones with MiXCR by TCRdb, keeping productive beta chains. Rows matching on CDR3 protein sequence are summarized as one entry with the most common DNA and genes. The authors' filters were not applied to this entry. The sample contains fewer than 550,000 distinct CDR3 sequences, roughly a fifth of them found a single time. The top ten clonotypes cover approximately 6.4% of the sample.

From cysteine to phenylalanine, the CDR3 is 13 amino acids long. CDR3 DNA only is kept here, 39 bases in frame from base 1. V is reduced by 7 bases and J by 6 bases, leaving a spacing of 16 bases between them. The germline V gene specifies MNHEY as CDR1 and SVGEGT as CDR2. The source was peripheral blood mononuclear cells (PBMCs), collected when the disease was refractory, from a patient treated with antithyroid drugs. This clonotype was sampled from a female donor with Graves disease. The chain employs TRBV6-2 or TRBV6-3 and TRBJ2-7, with the identity of the D gene unclear. The bases read TGTGCCAGCAACGGCGGCTGGATGGGCGAGCAGTACTTC. This yields the protein CASNGGWMGEQYF.